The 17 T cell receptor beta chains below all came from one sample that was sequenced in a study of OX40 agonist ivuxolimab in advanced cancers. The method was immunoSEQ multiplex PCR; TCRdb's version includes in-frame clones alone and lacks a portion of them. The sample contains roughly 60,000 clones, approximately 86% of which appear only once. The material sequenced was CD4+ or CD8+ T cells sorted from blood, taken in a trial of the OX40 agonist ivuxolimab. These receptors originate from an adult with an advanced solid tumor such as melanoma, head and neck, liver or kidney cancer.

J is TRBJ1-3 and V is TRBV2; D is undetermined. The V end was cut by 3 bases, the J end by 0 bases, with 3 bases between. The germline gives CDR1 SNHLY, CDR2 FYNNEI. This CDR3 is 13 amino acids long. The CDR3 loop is CASSDSSGNTIYF. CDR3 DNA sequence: TGTGCCAGCAGTGACAGCTCTGGAAACACCATATATTTT.

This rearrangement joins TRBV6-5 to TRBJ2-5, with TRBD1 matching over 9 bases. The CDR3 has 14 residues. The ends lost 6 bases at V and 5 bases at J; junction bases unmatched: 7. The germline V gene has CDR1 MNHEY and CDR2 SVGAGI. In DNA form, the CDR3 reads TGTGCCAGCAGAGAACAGGGGGCTAAGGAGACCCAGTACTTC. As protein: CASREQGAKETQYF.

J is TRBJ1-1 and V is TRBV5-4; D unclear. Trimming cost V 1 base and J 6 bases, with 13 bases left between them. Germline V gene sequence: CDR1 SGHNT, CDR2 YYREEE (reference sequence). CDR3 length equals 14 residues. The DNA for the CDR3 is TGTGCCAGCAGCTTGTCTTTGGGCACCGCTGAAGCTTTCTTT. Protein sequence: CASSLSLGTAEAFF. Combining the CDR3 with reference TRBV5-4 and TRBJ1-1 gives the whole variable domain ETGVTQSPTHLIKTRGQQVTLRCSSQSGHNTVSWYQQALGQGPQFIFQYYREEENGRGNFPPRFSGLQFPNYSSELNVNALELDDSALYLCASSLSLGTAEAFFGQGTRLTVV.

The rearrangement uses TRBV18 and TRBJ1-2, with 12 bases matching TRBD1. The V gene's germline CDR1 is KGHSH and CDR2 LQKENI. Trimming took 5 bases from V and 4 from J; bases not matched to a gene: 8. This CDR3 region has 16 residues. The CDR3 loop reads CASSTGTGGAGYGYTF. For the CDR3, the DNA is TGTGCCAGCTCAACCGGGACAGGGGGCGCCGGCTATGGCTACACCTTC.

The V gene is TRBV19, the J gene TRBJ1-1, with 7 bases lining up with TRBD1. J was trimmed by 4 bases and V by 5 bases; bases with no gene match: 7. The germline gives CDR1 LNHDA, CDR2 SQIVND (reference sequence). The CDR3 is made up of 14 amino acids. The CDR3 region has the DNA TGTGCCAGTAGTTTACAGGGGATTGGCACTGAAGCTTTCTTT. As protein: CASSLQGIGTEAFF.

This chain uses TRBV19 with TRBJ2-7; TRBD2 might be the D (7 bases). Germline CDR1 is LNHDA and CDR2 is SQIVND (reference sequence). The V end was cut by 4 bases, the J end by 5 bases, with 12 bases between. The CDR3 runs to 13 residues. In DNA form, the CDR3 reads TGTGCCAGTAGTAGACGCGGGGGCGACGAGCAGTACTTC. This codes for CASSRRGGDEQYF.

The CDR3 reads CASSPGGGLIYGYTF. For the CDR3, the DNA is TGTGCCAGCAGCCCTGGAGGAGGGCTCATCTATGGCTACACCTTC. The rearrangement joins TRBV5-5 to TRBJ1-2; D gene ambiguous. Trimming pared 4 bases from V and 4 bases from J, leaving 17 bases between. CDR1 is SGHKS and CDR2 is YYEKEE in the germline V gene (reference sequence). The CDR3 loop spans 15 amino acids.

The CDR3, as DNA: TGTGCTAGTGGTTTGGGACAGTTTTCTAATGAAAAACTGTTTTTT. It encodes CASGLGQFSNEKLFF. The gene calls are TRBV12-5 and TRBJ1-4; a weak D match, TRBD1 (5 bases). Germline CDR1 LGHNT, CDR2 FRNRAP. The CDR3 has 15 amino acids. Trimming took 1 base from V and 3 from J, leaving 9 bases between them.

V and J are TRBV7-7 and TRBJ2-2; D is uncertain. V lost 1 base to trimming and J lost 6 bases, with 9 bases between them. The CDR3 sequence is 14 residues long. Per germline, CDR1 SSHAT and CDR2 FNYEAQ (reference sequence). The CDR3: CASSLGHPSGELFF. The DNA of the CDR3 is TGTGCCAGCAGCTTAGGACATCCTTCCGGGGAGCTGTTTTTT.

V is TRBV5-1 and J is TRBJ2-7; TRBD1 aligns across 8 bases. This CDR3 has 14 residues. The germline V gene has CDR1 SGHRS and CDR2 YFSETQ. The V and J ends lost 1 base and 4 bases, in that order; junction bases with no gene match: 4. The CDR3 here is CASSLNGQGYEQYF. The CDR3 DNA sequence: TGCGCCAGCAGCTTGAATGGACAGGGATACGAGCAGTACTTC.

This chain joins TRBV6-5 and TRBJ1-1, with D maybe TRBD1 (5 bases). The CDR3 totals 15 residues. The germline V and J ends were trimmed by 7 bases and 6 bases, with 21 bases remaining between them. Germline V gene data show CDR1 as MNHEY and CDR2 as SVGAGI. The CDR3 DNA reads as TGTGCCAGCACCCCTGGGCGGGGGTGGATTTCTGAAGCTTTCTTT. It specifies CASTPGRGWISEAFF.

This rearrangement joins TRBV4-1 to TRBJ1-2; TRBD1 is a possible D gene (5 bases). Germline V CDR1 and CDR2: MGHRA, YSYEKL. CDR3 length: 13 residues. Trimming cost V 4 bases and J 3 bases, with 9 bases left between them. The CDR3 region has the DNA TGCGCCAGCAGCCGAGGGACGGACTATGGCTACACCTTC. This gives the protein CASSRGTDYGYTF.

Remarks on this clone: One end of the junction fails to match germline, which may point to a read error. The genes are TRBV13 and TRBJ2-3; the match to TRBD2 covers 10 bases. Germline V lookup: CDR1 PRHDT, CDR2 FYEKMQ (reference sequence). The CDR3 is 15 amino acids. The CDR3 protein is CASSVGSGGADTQYF. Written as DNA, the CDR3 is TGTGCCAGCAGCGTAGGGAGCGGGGGGGCCGATACGCAGTATTTT.

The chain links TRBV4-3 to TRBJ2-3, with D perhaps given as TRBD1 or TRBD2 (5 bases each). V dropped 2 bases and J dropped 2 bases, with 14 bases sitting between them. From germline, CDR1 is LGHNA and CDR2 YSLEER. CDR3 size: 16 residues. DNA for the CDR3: TGCGCCAGCAGCCAAAAACTTCAGGGAGCCACAGATACGCAGTATTTT. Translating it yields CASSQKLQGATDTQYF.

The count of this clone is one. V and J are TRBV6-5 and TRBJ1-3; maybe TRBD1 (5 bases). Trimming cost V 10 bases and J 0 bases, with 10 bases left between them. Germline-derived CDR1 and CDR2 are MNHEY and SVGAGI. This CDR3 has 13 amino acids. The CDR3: CATQGFSGNTIYF. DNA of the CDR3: TGTGCCACCCAGGGCTTCTCTGGAAACACCATATATTTT.

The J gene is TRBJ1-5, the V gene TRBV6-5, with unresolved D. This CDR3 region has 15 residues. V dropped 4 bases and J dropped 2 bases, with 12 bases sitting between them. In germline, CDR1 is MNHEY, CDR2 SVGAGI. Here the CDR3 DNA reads TGTGCCAGCAGTTGGATGGGCGCCGGCAATCAGCCCCAGCATTTT. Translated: CASSWMGAGNQPQHF.

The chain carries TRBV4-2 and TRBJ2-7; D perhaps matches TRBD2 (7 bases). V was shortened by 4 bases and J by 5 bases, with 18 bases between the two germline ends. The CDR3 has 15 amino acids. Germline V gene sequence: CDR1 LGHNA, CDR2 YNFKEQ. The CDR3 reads CASSPGGGARNEQYF. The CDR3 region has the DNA TGTGCCAGCAGCCCGGGTGGGGGGGCGCGAAACGAGCAGTACTTC.